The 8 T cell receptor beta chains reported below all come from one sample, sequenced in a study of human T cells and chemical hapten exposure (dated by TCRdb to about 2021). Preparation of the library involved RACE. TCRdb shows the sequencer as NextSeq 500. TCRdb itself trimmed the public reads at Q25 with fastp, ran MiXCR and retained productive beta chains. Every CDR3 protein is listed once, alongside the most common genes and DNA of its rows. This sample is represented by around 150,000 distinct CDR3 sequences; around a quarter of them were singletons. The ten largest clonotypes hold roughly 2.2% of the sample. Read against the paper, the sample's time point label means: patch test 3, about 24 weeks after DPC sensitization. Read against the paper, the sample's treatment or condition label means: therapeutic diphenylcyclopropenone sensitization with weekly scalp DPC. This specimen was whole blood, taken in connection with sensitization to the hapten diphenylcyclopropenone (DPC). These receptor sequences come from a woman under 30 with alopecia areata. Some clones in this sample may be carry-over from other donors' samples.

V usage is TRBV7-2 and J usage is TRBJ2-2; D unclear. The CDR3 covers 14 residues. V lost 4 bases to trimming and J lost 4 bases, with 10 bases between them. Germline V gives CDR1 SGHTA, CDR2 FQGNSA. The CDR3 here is CASSSESRTGELFF. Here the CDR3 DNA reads TGTGCCAGCAGCTCAGAATCGCGCACCGGGGAGCTGTTTTTT.

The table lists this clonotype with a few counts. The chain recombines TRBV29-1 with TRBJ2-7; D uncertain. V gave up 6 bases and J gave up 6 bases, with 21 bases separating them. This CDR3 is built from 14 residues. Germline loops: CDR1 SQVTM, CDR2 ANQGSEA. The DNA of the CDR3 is TGCAGCGTCCAGTCAGACCGTCAATGGGGCGAGCAGTACTTC. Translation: CSVQSDRQWGEQYF.

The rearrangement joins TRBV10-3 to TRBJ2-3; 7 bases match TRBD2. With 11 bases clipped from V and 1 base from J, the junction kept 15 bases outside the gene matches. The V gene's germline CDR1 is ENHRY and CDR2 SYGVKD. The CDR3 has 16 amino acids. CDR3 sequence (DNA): TGTGCCGGCAGGGCCATAGCGGGTTTTTGCACAGATACGCAGTATTTT. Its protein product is CAGRAIAGFCTDTQYF.

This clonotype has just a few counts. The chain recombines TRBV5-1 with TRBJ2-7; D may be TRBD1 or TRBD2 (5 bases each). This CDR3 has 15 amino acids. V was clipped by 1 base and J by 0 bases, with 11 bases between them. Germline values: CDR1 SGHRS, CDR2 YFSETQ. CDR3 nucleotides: TGCGCCAGCAGCTTGATCCCGGGACCCTCCTACGAGCAGTACTTC. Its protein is CASSLIPGPSYEQYF.

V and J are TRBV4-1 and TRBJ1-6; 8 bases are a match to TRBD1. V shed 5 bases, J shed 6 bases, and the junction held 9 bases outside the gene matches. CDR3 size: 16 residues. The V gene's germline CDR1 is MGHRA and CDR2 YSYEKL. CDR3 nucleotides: TGCGCCAGCAGCTGGAAGACAGGGGCGAGTAATTCACCCCTCCACTTT. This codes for CASSWKTGASNSPLHF.

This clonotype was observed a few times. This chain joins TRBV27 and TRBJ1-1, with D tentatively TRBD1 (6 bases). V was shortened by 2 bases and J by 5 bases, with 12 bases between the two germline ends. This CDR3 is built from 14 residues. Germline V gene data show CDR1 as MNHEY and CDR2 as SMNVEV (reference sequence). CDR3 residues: CASSLTGRRTEAFF. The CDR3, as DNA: TGTGCCAGCAGTTTAACAGGGAGGAGAACTGAAGCTTTCTTT.

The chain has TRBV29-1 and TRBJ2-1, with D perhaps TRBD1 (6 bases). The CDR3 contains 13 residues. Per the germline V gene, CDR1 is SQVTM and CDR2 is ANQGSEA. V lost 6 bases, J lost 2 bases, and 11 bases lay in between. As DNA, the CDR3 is TGCAGCGTACAGGGTCGTGCCTACAATGAGCAGTTCTTC. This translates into CSVQGRAYNEQFF.

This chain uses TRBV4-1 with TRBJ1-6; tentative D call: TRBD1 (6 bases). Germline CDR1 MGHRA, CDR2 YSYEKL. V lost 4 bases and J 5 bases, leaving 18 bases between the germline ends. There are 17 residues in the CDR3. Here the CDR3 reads CASSLKPRGFNNSPLHF. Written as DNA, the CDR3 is TGCGCCAGCAGCCTAAAGCCTAGGGGGTTTAATAATTCACCCCTCCACTTT.